This is a list of T cell receptor beta chains from one sample in a study of cytomegalovirus exposure and HLA in healthy donors. TCRdb's table, derived via immunoSEQ multiplex PCR, lists solely in-frame clones and lacks some. The sample has about 170,000 clones; roughly 85% are singletons. Sequences were obtained from PBMCs. These receptors were obtained from a woman aged 45-59 years in good health and CMV-seropositive. Each CDR3 is given with its conserved first and last residue. The D gene is left open where the match is weak. Size tells how often a clone was seen (once, few, many) or the class of an expanded clone, and some rows leave it out.

V gene,D gene,J gene,clone size,CDR3 DNA,CDR3 protein
TRBV5-1,.,TRBJ2-3,.,TGCGCCAGCAGCTTGGGTAACCTGGGCTCAGATACGCAGTATTTT,CASSLGNLGSDTQYF
TRBV9,.,TRBJ1-2,.,TGTGCCAGCAGCGCCCGATTTGGGACTACTAACTATGGCTACACCTTC,CASSARFGTTNYGYTF
TRBV4-3,.,TRBJ2-3,.,TGCGCCAGCAGCCAAGATTGGCGGGGCACAGATACGCAGTATTTT,CASSQDWRGTDTQYF
TRBV4-3,TRBD1,TRBJ1-2,few,TGCGCCAGCAGCCGATCAGGACAGGGGAAGGGCTACACCTTC,CASSRSGQGKGYTF
TRBV19,TRBD1,TRBJ1-2,once,TGTGCCAGTACCCCAGGTGGGACAGGCCTCACTAACTATGGCTACACCTTC,CASTPGGTGLTNYGYTF
TRBV25-1,.,TRBJ2-3,.,TGTGCCAGCAGTGATATTAGGGGTCCAGATACGCAGTATTTT,CASSDIRGPDTQYF
TRBV10-3,TRBD2,TRBJ2-2,.,TGTGCCATCAGTCCAGCGGGGGGGGTCACCGGGGAGCTGTTTTTT,CAISPAGGVTGELFF
TRBV28,TRBD1,TRBJ2-7,.,TGTGCCAGCAGACTGACAGGGGAGGAGCAGTACTTC,CASRLTGEEQYF
TRBV18,TRBD1,TRBJ1-2,.,TGTGCCAGCTCATTTCCGGGACAGAACTATGGCTACACCTTC,CASSFPGQNYGYTF
TRBV7-2,TRBD1,TRBJ2-3,.,TGTGCCAGCAGCCCAGGGACAGGGGCGGCAGATACGCAGTATTTT,CASSPGTGAADTQYF
TRBV5-1,TRBD1,TRBJ2-5,.,TGCGCCAGCAGCTTGGTGGCAGGGGGTGTAGAGACCCAGTACTTC,CASSLVAGGVETQYF
TRBV5-1,.,TRBJ2-5,.,TGCGCCAGCAGCTTTGGACAGCTTCAAGAGACCCAGTACTTC,CASSFGQLQETQYF
TRBV28,TRBD1,TRBJ2-7,.,TGTGCCAGCAGTTTATGGGGTGGGGACAGGGGGAGTCCCTACGAGCAGTACTTC,CASSLWGGDRGSPYEQYF
TRBV2,TRBD2,TRBJ2-1,.,TGTGCCAGCAGTCTAGCGGGAGGCTTCTACAATGAGCAGTTCTTC,CASSLAGGFYNEQFF
TRBV4-3,.,TRBJ2-2,.,TGCGCCAGCAGCCAATTCACGACAGGGAGGATTGGCGGGGAGCTGTTTTTT,CASSQFTTGRIGGELFF
TRBV7-9,.,TRBJ1-3,.,TGTGCCAGCAGCCCCCGCGTATCCGGAAACACCATATATTTT,CASSPRVSGNTIYF
TRBV10-3,.,TRBJ2-7,.,TGTGCCATCAGTGAGTCTCCCTCCGGGACACAGCCCTACGAGCAGTACTTC,CAISESPSGTQPYEQYF
TRBV6-1,TRBD2,TRBJ2-5,once,TGTGCCAGCAGTGATAGACTAGCGGGGAGGGGGGAGACCCAGTACTTC,CASSDRLAGRGETQYF
TRBV7-9,.,TRBJ1-3,.,TGTGCCAGCAGCGCAGACAGGTTTAGCTCTGGAAACACCATATATTTT,CASSADRFSSGNTIYF
TRBV5-6,TRBD1,TRBJ2-1,once,TGTGCCAGCAACCTACAGGGGGCCGGATACAATGAGCAGTTCTTC,CASNLQGAGYNEQFF
TRBV19,.,TRBJ1-4,.,TGTGCCAGTAGTACACGCAGGGTAACTAATGAAAAACTGTTTTTT,CASSTRRVTNEKLFF
TRBV29-1,.,TRBJ1-2,.,TGCACTCGGGGACACCTACAAGCTAACTATGGCTACACCTTC,CTRGHLQANYGYTF
TRBV7-9,.,TRBJ1-1,.,TGTGCCAGCAGCTTTGGGGCCGTGAACACTGAAGCTTTCTTT,CASSFGAVNTEAFF
TRBV6-5,.,TRBJ2-3,.,TGTGCCAGCAGTTACCGCAGGAGCACAGATACGCAGTATTTT,CASSYRRSTDTQYF
TRBV11-3,.,TRBJ2-1,.,TGTGCCAGCAGCTTAGATCCCCCTCATGAGCAGTTCTTC,CASSLDPPHEQFF
TRBV2,.,TRBJ2-7,.,TGTGCCAGCAGTGAAAGGGGTTCCTACGAGCAGTACTTC,CASSERGSYEQYF
TRBV19,.,TRBJ2-5,.,TGTGCCAGTAGTGAGGACAGTTACCAAGAGACCCAGTACTTC,CASSEDSYQETQYF
TRBV19,.,TRBJ1-4,.,TGTGCCAGTAGTGCCAACAGGGTAACTAATGAAAAACTGTTTTTT,CASSANRVTNEKLFF
TRBV5-6,TRBD2,TRBJ2-1,.,TGTGCCAGCAGCGCCATGTCTAGCGGGGGGGTAGTTAATGAGCAGTTCTTC,CASSAMSSGGVVNEQFF
TRBV5-1,.,TRBJ1-5,.,TGCGCCAGCAGCTTGGACTCTCGGGGGTGGCTAGAAAGCAATCAGCCCCAGCATTTT,CASSLDSRGWLESNQPQHF
TRBV7-2,.,TRBJ2-7,.,TGTGCCAGCAGCTTAGGCAGGGGGGCCTACGAGCAGTACTTC,CASSLGRGAYEQYF
TRBV7-9,.,TRBJ2-5,.,TGTGCCAGCAGCCAAAATGCAGGGCTGGCGGAGACCCAGTACTTC,CASSQNAGLAETQYF
TRBV14,TRBD2,TRBJ2-1,once,TGTGCCAGCAGCCGGCTACAAGCGGGAGCCTACAATGAGCAGTTCTTC,CASSRLQAGAYNEQFF
TRBV29-1,TRBD2,TRBJ2-2,.,TGCAGCTCGGTGGACGCGGGGGGCACCGGGGAGCTGTTTTTT,CSSVDAGGTGELFF
TRBV7-9,TRBD2,TRBJ2-7,.,TGTGCCAGCAGCTCTCAAGGACTAGCGGGGGACTACGAGCAGTACTTC,CASSSQGLAGDYEQYF
TRBV6-6,TRBD2,TRBJ2-7,.,TGTGCCAGCAGTTATGGACTAGCCTACGAGCAGTACTTC,CASSYGLAYEQYF
TRBV2,.,TRBJ2-1,.,TGTGCCAGCGCTAAGGGGTTATACAATGAGCAGTTCTTC,CASAKGLYNEQFF
TRBV6-1,TRBD2,TRBJ2-3,.,TGTGCCAGCAGTGAAGCAGGTGGGGGGGGTACAGATACGCAGTATTTT,CASSEAGGGGTDTQYF
TRBV6-5,TRBD1,TRBJ1-3,.,TGTGCCAGCAGTTACTCTGGACAGGGGGCTGGAAACACCATATATTTT,CASSYSGQGAGNTIYF
TRBV10-3,TRBD1,TRBJ1-1,.,TGTGCCATCACTCCTACAGGGGACGTCGCTGAAGCTTTCTTT,CAITPTGDVAEAFF